Detailed here is one T cell receptor (beta chain). What it binds is not known. Looked up from germline, CDR1 is GTSNPN and CDR2 is SVGIG (reference sequence). Trimming took off 0 bases at V and 2 bases at J, with 12 bases between the two ends. The CDR3 is 15 amino acids. Documented time point: week 47, end of study. Alongside topical imiquimod, each dose of vaccine comprised 300 ug of mutant IDH1 20-mer peptide. The assay was immunoSEQ multiplex PCR, and TCRdb's table has in-frame clones only and misses some. The sample yields about 90,000 clones, roughly 89% seen once. The sample belongs to a study of a mutant IDH1 vaccine in newly diagnosed glioma. Across the study: Initiation of the vaccine course occurred 4-6 weeks after radiotherapy alone, or alongside temozolomide cycles. Study outcomes and limitations: Pseudoprogression appeared unlinked to shifts in leading peripheral T cell clonotypes.

The specimen was PBMCs, collected from a glioma patient whose treatment included an IDH1 peptide vaccine. The chain couples TRBV30 to TRBJ2-3; D is perhaps TRBD1 or TRBD2 (5 bases each). This receptor was taken from a woman in her 50s with glioma. The CDR3 sequence is CAWSVTGGTTDTQYF. CDR3 nucleotide sequence: TGTGCCTGGAGTGTGACTGGGGGAACCACAGATACGCAGTATTTT. Complete variable domain (other parts from reference TRBV30 and TRBJ2-3): SQTIHQWPATLVQPVGSPLSLECTVEGTSNPNLYWYRQAAGRGLQLLFYSVGIGQISSEVPQNLSASRPQDRQFILSSKKLLLSDSGFYLCAWSVTGGTTDTQYFGPGTRLTVL.